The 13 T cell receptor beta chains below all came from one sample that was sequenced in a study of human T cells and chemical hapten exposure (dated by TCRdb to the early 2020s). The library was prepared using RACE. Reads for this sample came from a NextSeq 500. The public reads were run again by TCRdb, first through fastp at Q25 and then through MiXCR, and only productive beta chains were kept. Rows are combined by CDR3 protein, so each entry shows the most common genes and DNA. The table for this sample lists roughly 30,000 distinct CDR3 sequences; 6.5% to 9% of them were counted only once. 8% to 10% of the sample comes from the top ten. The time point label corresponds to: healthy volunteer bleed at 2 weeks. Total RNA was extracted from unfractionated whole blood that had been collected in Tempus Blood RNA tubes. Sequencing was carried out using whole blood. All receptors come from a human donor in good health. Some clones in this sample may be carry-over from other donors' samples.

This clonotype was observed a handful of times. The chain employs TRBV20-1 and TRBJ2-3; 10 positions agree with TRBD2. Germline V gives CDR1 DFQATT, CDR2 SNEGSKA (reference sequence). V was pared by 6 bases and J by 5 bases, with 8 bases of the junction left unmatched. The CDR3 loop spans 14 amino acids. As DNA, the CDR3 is TGCAGTGCCCTCAGCGGGGGGGGCGGAGATACGCAGTATTTT. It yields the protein CSALSGGGGDTQYF.

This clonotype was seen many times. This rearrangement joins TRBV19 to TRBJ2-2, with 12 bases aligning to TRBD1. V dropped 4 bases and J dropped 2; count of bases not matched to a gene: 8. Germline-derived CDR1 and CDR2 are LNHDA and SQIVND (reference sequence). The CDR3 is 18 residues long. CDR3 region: CASSTLSGTGGNTGELFF. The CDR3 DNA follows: TGTGCCAGTAGTACATTGTCCGGGACAGGGGGCAACACCGGGGAGCTGTTTTTT.

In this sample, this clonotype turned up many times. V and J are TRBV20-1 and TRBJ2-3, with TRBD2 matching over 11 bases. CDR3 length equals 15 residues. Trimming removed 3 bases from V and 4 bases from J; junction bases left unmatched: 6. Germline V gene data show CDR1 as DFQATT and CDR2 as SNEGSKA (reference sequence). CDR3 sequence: CSASALAGGSDTQYF. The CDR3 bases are TGCAGTGCTAGTGCGCTAGCGGGAGGATCAGATACGCAGTATTTT.

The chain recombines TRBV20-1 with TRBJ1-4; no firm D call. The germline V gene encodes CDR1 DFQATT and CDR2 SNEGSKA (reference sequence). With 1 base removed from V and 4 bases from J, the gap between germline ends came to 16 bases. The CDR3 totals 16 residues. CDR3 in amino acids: CSARVGGMEHNEKLFF. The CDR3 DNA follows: TGCAGTGCTAGAGTAGGTGGTATGGAGCATAATGAAAAACTGTTTTTT.

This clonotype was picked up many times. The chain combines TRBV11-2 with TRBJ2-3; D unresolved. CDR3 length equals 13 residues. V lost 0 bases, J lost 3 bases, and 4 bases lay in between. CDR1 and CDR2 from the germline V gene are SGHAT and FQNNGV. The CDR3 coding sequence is TGTGCCAGCAGCTTAGAAGTTACAGATACGCAGTATTTT. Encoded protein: CASSLEVTDTQYF.

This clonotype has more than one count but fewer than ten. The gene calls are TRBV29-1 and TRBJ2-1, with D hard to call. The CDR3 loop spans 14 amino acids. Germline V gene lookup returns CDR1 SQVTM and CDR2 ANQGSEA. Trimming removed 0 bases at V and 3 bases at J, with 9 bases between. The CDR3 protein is CSVEDQHNYNEQFF. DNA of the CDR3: TGCAGCGTTGAAGATCAGCACAACTACAATGAGCAGTTCTTC.

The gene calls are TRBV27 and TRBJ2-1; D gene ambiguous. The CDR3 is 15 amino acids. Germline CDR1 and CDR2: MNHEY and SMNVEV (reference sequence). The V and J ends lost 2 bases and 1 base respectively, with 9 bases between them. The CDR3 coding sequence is TGTGCCAGCAGTTTAGTGGGTGCTTCCTACAATGAGCAGTTCTTC. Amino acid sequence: CASSLVGASYNEQFF.

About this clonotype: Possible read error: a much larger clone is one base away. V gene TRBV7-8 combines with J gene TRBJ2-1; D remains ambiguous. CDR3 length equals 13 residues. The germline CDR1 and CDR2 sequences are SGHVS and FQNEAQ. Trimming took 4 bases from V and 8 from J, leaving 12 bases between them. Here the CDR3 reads CASSSGPGYEQFF. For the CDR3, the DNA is TGTGCCAGCAGCTCTGGCCCGGGCTATGAGCAGTTCTTC. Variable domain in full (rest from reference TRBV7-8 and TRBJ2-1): GAGVSQSPRYKVAKRGQDVALRCDPISGHVSLFWYQQALGQGPEFLTYFQNEAQLDKSGLPSDRFFAERPEGSVSTLKIQRTQQEDSAVYLCASSSGPGYEQFFGPGTRLTVL.

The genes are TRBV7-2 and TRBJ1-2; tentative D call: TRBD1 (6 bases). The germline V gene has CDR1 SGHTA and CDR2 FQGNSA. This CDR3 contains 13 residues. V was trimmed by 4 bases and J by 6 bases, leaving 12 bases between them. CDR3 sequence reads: CASSSQGTDGYTF. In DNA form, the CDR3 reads TGTGCCAGCAGCTCACAGGGTACGGATGGCTACACCTTC. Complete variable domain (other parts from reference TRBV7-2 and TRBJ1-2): GAGVSQSPSNKVTEKGKDVELRCDPISGHTALYWYRQSLGQGLEFLIYFQGNSAPDKSGLPSDRFSAERTGGSVSTLTIQRTQQEDSAVYLCASSSQGTDGYTFGSGTRLTVV.

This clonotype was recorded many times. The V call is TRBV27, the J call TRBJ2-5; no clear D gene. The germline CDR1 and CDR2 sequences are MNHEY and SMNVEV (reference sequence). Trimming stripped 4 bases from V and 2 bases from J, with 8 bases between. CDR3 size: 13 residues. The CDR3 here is CASSYTRQETQYF. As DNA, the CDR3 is TGTGCCAGCAGTTATACCAGGCAAGAGACCCAGTACTTC.

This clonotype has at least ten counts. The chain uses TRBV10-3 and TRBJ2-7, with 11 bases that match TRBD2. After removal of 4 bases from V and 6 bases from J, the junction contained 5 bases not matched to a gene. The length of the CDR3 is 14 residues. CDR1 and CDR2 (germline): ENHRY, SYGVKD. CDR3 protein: CAISAGLAGFEQYF. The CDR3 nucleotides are TGTGCCATCAGTGCAGGACTAGCGGGTTTCGAGCAGTACTTC.

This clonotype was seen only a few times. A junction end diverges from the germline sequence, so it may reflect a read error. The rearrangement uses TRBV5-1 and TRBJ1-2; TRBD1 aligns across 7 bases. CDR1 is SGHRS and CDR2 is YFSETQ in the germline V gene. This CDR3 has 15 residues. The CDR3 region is CASRSQPDRASDYNF. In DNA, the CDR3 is TGCGCCAGCCGTTCCCAACCCGACAGGGCAAGTGACTACAACTTC. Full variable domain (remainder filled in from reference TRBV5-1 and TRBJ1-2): KAGVTQTPRYLIKTRGQQVTLSCSPISGHRSVSWYQQTPGQGLQFLFEYFSETQRNKGNFPGRFSGRQFSNSRSEMNVSTLELGDSALYLCASRSQPDRASDYNFGSGTRLTVV.

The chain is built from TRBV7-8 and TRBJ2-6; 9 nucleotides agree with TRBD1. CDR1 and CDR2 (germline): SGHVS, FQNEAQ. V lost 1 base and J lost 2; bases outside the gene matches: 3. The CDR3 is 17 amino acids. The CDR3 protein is CASSLGTGVAGANVLTF. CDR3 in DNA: TGTGCCAGCAGCTTAGGGACAGGGGTCGCTGGGGCCAACGTCCTGACTTTC.